These 26 T cell receptor beta chains came from one sample sequenced in a study of identical twins. TCRdb ran MiXCR on the 5' RACE reads and lists one entry per CDR3 protein. The table lists more than 650,000 distinct CDR3 sequences, roughly 6.2% of them singletons. What was sequenced was naive T cells sorted from blood. The receptor source for this set is a man younger than 35 in good health.

The table lists this clonotype with many counts. This sequence joins TRBV12-3 or TRBV12-4 and TRBJ2-1, with a tentative D call TRBD2 (6 bases). The V and J ends lost 3 bases and 4 bases respectively, with 13 bases between them. This CDR3 is built from 15 residues. The CDR3 nucleotides read TGTGCCAGCAGTTTTTCGGTAGCGGCTTACAATGAGCAGTTCTTC. It is translated as CASSFSVAAYNEQFF.

This clonotype showed up just a few times. The rearrangement links TRBV5-1 to TRBJ2-3; D uncertain. Deletions cut 2 bases from V and 5 bases from J, with 12 bases between. Germline-derived CDR1 and CDR2 are SGHRS and YFSETQ. This CDR3 contains 14 residues. CDR3 nucleotides: TGCGCCAGCAGCTTTGACCGGGCCCAAGATACGCAGTATTTT. It is translated as CASSFDRAQDTQYF. The full variable domain, its missing parts supplied by reference TRBV5-1 and TRBJ2-3, is KAGVTQTPRYLIKTRGQQVTLSCSPISGHRSVSWYQQTPGQGLQFLFEYFSETQRNKGNFPGRFSGRQFSNSRSEMNVSTLELGDSALYLCASSFDRAQDTQYFGPGTRLTVL.

This clonotype has ten or more counts. The chain combines TRBV6-1 with TRBJ2-7, with 9 bases fitting TRBD2. The CDR3 has 15 residues. Per germline, CDR1 MNHNS and CDR2 SASEGT. J lost 3 bases, V lost 7 bases, and 10 bases had no gene match. CDR3 in amino acids: CASTPEAGGNYEQYF. The CDR3 DNA follows: TGTGCCAGCACCCCAGAGGCGGGAGGGAACTACGAGCAGTACTTC.

This clonotype came up many times. The chain couples TRBV6-5 to TRBJ2-7; unclear D gene. CDR3 length: 11 amino acids. Germline values: CDR1 MNHEY, CDR2 SVGAGI. Trimming stripped 5 bases from V and 5 bases from J, with 7 bases between. This CDR3 is CASSPGNEQYF. The CDR3, as DNA: TGTGCCAGCAGTCCCGGAAACGAGCAGTACTTC.

The gene calls are TRBV18 and TRBJ2-2, with a possible D match to TRBD1 (6 bases). Trimming shortened V by 3 bases and J by 1 base, and 15 bases separated the two germline ends. CDR3 size: 17 residues. From germline, CDR1 is KGHSH and CDR2 LQKENI. CDR3 DNA sequence: TGTGCCAGCTCACCTGTGACAGGTGCAGGGAACACCGGGGAGCTGTTTTTT. Translating gives CASSPVTGAGNTGELFF.

In this sample, this clonotype turned up many times. The gene calls are TRBV10-3 and TRBJ1-1, with TRBD1 identical over 9 bases. CDR3 length: 16 amino acids. The germline V gene encodes CDR1 ENHRY and CDR2 SYGVKD. The V segment lost 6 bases and the J segment 1 base; nucleotides outside the gene matches: 9. CDR3 in amino acids: CAISNGQGLRNTEAFF. In nucleotides, the CDR3 is TGTGCCATCAGCAACGGACAGGGGTTAAGGAACACTGAAGCTTTCTTT.

The rearrangement uses TRBV5-1 and TRBJ2-3, with D perhaps matching TRBD1 (5 bases). The V gene's germline CDR1 is SGHRS and CDR2 YFSETQ. This CDR3 has 15 residues. Trimming pared 6 bases from V and 0 bases from J, leaving 14 bases between. The CDR3 DNA is TGCGCCAGCATATTTGGCAGGGCCAGCACAGATACGCAGTATTTT. Its protein product is CASIFGRASTDTQYF.

This clonotype was observed a handful of times. The chain joins TRBV5-1 to TRBJ1-1; maybe TRBD1 (5 bases). Germline CDR1 reads SGHRS; CDR2 reads YFSETQ. The germline V and J ends were trimmed by 0 bases and 1 base, with 7 bases remaining between them. The CDR3 sequence is 14 residues long. The CDR3 reads CASSLEGENTEAFF. Here the CDR3 DNA reads TGCGCCAGCAGCTTGGAAGGGGAGAACACTGAAGCTTTCTTT.

This clonotype was seen ten or more times. The chain recombines TRBV29-1 with TRBJ2-1, with TRBD1 matching over 9 bases. The CDR3 runs to 14 residues. The V gene's germline CDR1 is SQVTM and CDR2 ANQGSEA. The V and J ends lost 6 bases and 7 bases, in that order; junction bases with no gene match: 10. In DNA, the CDR3 is TGCAGCGTCGATCCCAAGGGGACAGGGAATGAGCAGTTCTTC. Translating it yields CSVDPKGTGNEQFF.

Many counts were recorded for this clonotype. The chain carries TRBV4-1 and TRBJ2-2; D not resolved. V was trimmed by 4 bases and J by 0 bases, leaving 15 bases between them. Looked up from germline, CDR1 is MGHRA and CDR2 is YSYEKL. This CDR3 is 17 amino acids long. CDR3 coding DNA: TGCGCCAGCAGCCCCTACCTTGGCGAAACGAACACCGGGGAGCTGTTTTTT. Translation: CASSPYLGETNTGELFF.

CDR3 protein: CASSLDVGRQFF. CDR3 bases: TGTGCCAGCAGCTTGGACGTAGGAAGGCAGTTCTTC. V gene TRBV5-5 combines with J gene TRBJ2-1; D is unclear. Germline V gene lookup returns CDR1 SGHKS and CDR2 YYEKEE (reference sequence). Deletions cut 0 bases from V and 12 bases from J, with 10 bases between. The CDR3 sequence is 12 residues long.

This clonotype was seen ten or more times. The chain combines TRBV5-1 with TRBJ1-5; TRBD1 matches at 8 bases. Germline-derived CDR1 and CDR2 are SGHRS and YFSETQ. The CDR3 is made up of 15 amino acids. The trim removed 2 bases at V and 3 bases at J, leaving 4 bases unmatched. CDR3 in DNA: TGCGCCAGCAGCTTAGGACAGGGCTTCAATCAGCCCCAGCATTTT. Translated: CASSLGQGFNQPQHF.

This clonotype was picked up one time. One base away lies a much larger clone, so this may be a sequencing read error. The rearrangement uses TRBV12-3 or TRBV12-4 and TRBJ2-5; weak D call: TRBD2 (5 bases). V lost 3 bases to trimming and J lost 5 bases, with 10 bases between them. The CDR3 is 13 amino acids. CDR3 sequence: CASSFVGMETQYF. CDR3 coding DNA: TGTGCCAGCAGTTTTGTCGGGATGGAGACCCAGTACTTC.

This clonotype has a handful of counts. The chain joins TRBV6-2 or TRBV6-3 to TRBJ2-7; 8 bases line up with TRBD1. Germline CDR1 and CDR2: MNHEY and SVGEGT. CDR3 length equals 16 residues. With V trimmed by 6 bases and J by 0 bases, 10 bases remained unmatched. The DNA of the CDR3 is TGTGCCAGCAGACCCGACAGGGGATCCTTCTCCTACGAGCAGTACTTC. Amino acids: CASRPDRGSFSYEQYF.

In its sample, this clonotype was seen many times. The chain combines TRBV5-1 with TRBJ2-1, with 8 bases aligning to TRBD2. With 1 base clipped from V and 9 bases from J, the junction kept 15 bases outside the gene matches. Germline-derived CDR1 and CDR2 are SGHRS and YFSETQ. The CDR3 runs 17 residues. CDR3 loop: CASSLPSGLKRETEQFF. DNA for the CDR3: TGCGCCAGCAGCTTGCCTAGTGGACTAAAGCGGGAGACTGAGCAGTTCTTC.

This clonotype was counted between two and nine times. The rearrangement joins TRBV7-2 to TRBJ2-3; possibly TRBD2 for D (5 bases). CDR3 size: 15 residues. CDR1 is SGHTA, CDR2 FQGNSA, per germline. V was pared by 5 bases and J by 2 bases, with 14 bases between. The CDR3 spells CASSPVGLITDTQYF. The CDR3 DNA reads as TGTGCCAGCAGCCCGGTCGGACTTATCACAGATACGCAGTATTTT. Filled out from reference TRBV7-2 and TRBJ2-3, the complete variable domain reads GAGVSQSPSNKVTEKGKDVELRCDPISGHTALYWYRQSLGQGLEFLIYFQGNSAPDKSGLPSDRFSAERTGGSVSTLTIQRTQQEDSAVYLCASSPVGLITDTQYFGPGTRLTVL.

V usage is TRBV20-1 and J usage is TRBJ1-6; a possible D gene is TRBD1 (6 bases). The CDR3 runs 17 residues. Germline V gene sequence: CDR1 DFQATT, CDR2 SNEGSKA (reference sequence). V gave up 2 bases and J gave up 5 bases, with 19 bases separating them. This chain's CDR3 is CSARTTGYGWDNSPLHF. For the CDR3, the DNA is TGCAGTGCTAGAACTACAGGGTACGGTTGGGATAATTCACCCCTCCACTTT.

This clonotype was observed at least ten times. This chain links TRBV29-1 with TRBJ2-1; D might be TRBD1 (6 bases). Germline CDR1 and CDR2: SQVTM and ANQGSEA. V was pared by 7 bases and J by 2 bases, with 18 bases between. This CDR3 contains 15 residues. The CDR3 DNA sequence: TGCAGCGGCCGGACAGCGCTTTCTACCTACAATGAGCAGTTCTTC. This codes for CSGRTALSTYNEQFF.

This clonotype was seen repeatedly, ten times or more. The J gene is TRBJ2-1, the V gene TRBV12-3 or TRBV12-4, with 12 bases identical to TRBD2. CDR3 length: 16 residues. V lost 5 bases to trimming and J lost 3 bases; unmatched junction nucleotides: 5. The CDR3 DNA reads as TGTGCCAGCAGTAAAGGGGGACTAGCGGGCTACAATGAGCAGTTCTTC. Translated: CASSKGGLAGYNEQFF.

The rearrangement uses TRBV29-1 and TRBJ1-1, with 8 positions matching TRBD1. The CDR3 covers 13 residues. Germline V gene data show CDR1 as SQVTM and CDR2 as ANQGSEA. The junction had 6 bases not matched to a gene; V was cut back by 7 bases and J by 2 bases. The CDR3 spells CSGDRGPNTEAFF. In DNA, the CDR3 is TGCAGCGGCGACAGGGGACCAAACACTGAAGCTTTCTTT.

The chain links TRBV6-5 to TRBJ1-1, with D hard to call. Germline V gene sequence: CDR1 MNHEY, CDR2 SVGAGI. The CDR3 runs to 13 residues. The V and J ends lost 5 bases and 4 bases respectively, with 11 bases between them. In DNA form, the CDR3 reads TGTGCCAGCAGTACTGGGAGGCGCACTGAAGCTTTCTTT. It encodes CASSTGRRTEAFF.

In this sample, this clonotype turned up a few times. The J gene is TRBJ2-7, the V gene TRBV12-3 or TRBV12-4; 11 bases align to TRBD2. The CDR3 runs to 13 residues. V trimming: 3 bases; J trimming: 6 bases; junction bases outside the gene matches: 1. The CDR3 sequence is CASSFGLAGEQYV. In DNA, the CDR3 is TGTGCCAGCAGTTTTGGACTAGCGGGCGAGCAGTACGTC.

This clonotype was counted only a few times. The chain is built from TRBV28 and TRBJ2-7, with 7 positions matching TRBD2. There are 15 residues in the CDR3. Germline CDR1 reads MDHEN; CDR2 reads SYDVKM. Unmatched junction bases numbered 9, after V lost 5 bases and J lost 2 bases. In DNA form, the CDR3 reads TGTGCCAGCAGTGAACACCGGGACTACGCCTACGAGCAGTACTTC. Translation: CASSEHRDYAYEQYF.

This clonotype has a count of ten or more. V usage is TRBV5-1 and J usage is TRBJ2-3, with TRBD1 matching over 7 bases. The CDR3 is 15 amino acids. Germline CDR1 reads SGHRS; CDR2 reads YFSETQ. V dropped 4 bases and J dropped 5; count of bases not matched to a gene: 10. CDR3 region: CASSRGQVKGDTQYF. The CDR3 DNA reads as TGCGCCAGCAGCCGCGGACAGGTTAAGGGAGATACGCAGTATTTT.

The chain recombines TRBV5-1 with TRBJ2-1; D may be TRBD1 or TRBD2 (5 bases each). Per germline, CDR1 SGHRS and CDR2 YFSETQ. The germline V and J ends were trimmed by 3 bases and 5 bases, with 18 bases remaining between them. The CDR3 is 16 amino acids. This CDR3 is CASSSHRDLRDNEQFF. In DNA form, the CDR3 reads TGCGCCAGCAGCTCCCACCGGGACCTGAGGGACAATGAGCAGTTCTTC.

This chain links TRBV7-8 with TRBJ2-5; 7 positions agree with TRBD1. The V segment lost 4 bases and the J segment 1 base; nucleotides outside the gene matches: 9. The CDR3 covers 16 residues. Germline V gene lookup returns CDR1 SGHVS and CDR2 FQNEAQ. This CDR3 is CASSSTEQGFQETQYF. CDR3 coding DNA: TGTGCCAGCAGCTCTACTGAACAGGGGTTCCAAGAGACCCAGTACTTC.